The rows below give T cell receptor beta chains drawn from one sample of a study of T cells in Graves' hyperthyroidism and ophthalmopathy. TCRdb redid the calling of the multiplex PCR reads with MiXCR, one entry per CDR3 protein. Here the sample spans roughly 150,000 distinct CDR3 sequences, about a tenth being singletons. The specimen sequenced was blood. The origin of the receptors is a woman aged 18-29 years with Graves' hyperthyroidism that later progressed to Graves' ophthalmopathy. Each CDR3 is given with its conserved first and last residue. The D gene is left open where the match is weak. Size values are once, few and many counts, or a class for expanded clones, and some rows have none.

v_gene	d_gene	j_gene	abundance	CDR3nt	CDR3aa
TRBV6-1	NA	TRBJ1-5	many	TGTGCCAGCAGTGATCGAGGGCGCCAGCCCCAGCATTTT	CASSDRGRQPQHF
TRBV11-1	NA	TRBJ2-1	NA	TGTGCCAGCAGCCGAACGGGCGGGACACCCTCCTACAATGAGCAGTTCTTC	CASSRTGGTPSYNEQFF
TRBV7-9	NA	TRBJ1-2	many	TGTGCCAGCAGCCCTATAGGCAGGGCTAACTATGGCTACACCTTC	CASSPIGRANYGYTF
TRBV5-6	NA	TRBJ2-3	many	TGTGCCAGCAGCTTGAGGGGGGTTCCGCAGTATTTT	CASSLRGVPQYF
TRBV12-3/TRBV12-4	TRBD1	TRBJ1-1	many	TGTGCCAGCAGTAAACGGACAGGAGGAACTGAAGCTTTCTTT	CASSKRTGGTEAFF
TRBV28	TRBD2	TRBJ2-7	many	TGTGCCAGCATCCCGACTAGCTATACCTACGAGCAGTACTTC	CASIPTSYTYEQYF
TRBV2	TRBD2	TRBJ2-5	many	TGTGCCAGCAGGGAGGGACTAGCGGGAGAGACCCAGTACTTC	CASREGLAGETQYF
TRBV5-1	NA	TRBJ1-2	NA	TGCGCCAGCAGCCCGGCCAGGGGAGTTGCATCCAAAAACTATGGCTACACCTTC	CASSPARGVASKNYGYTF
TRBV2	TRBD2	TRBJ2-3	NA	TGTGCCAGCAGCAGGCTAGCGGGGGCCTTACATACGCAGTATTTT	CASSRLAGALHTQYF
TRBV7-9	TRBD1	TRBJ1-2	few	TGTGCCAGCAGCTTAGCAGGGACAGTCGGGGATGGCTACACCTTC	CASSLAGTVGDGYTF
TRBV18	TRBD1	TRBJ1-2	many	TGTGCCAGCTCACCTCCCGGGACAGCGATTCCTTATGGCTACACCTTC	CASSPPGTAIPYGYTF
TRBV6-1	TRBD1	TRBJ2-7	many	TGTGCCAGCAGTGAAGAGTATGGGACAGTAGGTCCCTACGAGCAGTACTTC	CASSEEYGTVGPYEQYF
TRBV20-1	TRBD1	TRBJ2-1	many	TGCAGTGCTAGGCCCCTTACAGGGGGTTATTACAATGAGCAGTTCTTC	CSARPLTGGYYNEQFF
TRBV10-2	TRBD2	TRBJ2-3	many	TGCGCCAGCAGTTCCCAGCGGGGATACACAGATACGCAGTATTTT	CASSSQRGYTDTQYF
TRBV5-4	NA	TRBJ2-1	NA	TGTGCCAGCAGGGGGGCCTACAATGAGCAGTTCTTC	CASRGAYNEQFF
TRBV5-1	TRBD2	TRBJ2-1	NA	TGTGCCAGCGGCTGGGGGGCGGGGGGGACCTACAATGAGCAGTTCTTC	CASGWGAGGTYNEQFF
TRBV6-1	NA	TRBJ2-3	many	TGTGCCAGCAGTGAAGGGGGGGTTATTGCGCAGTATTTT	CASSEGGVIAQYF
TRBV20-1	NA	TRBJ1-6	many	TGCAGTGCTAGAGGTGGAGTAGAGTCACCCCTCCACTTT	CSARGGVESPLHF
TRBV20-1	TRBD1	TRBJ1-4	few	TGCAGTGCTAGGGGGACAGGGGACGAAAAACTGTTTTTT	CSARGTGDEKLFF
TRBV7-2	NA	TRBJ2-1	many	TGTGCCAGCAGCTTAGCGAGTTGGAGGGCGGGGAGAGAGCAGTTCTTC	CASSLASWRAGREQFF
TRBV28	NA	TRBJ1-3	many	TGTGCCAGCAGAACCACCGGTCGGGCAGGGGGAAACACCATATATTTT	CASRTTGRAGGNTIYF
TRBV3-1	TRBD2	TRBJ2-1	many	TGTGCCAGCAGCCAAAGGACTAGCGGGAGCTCCTACAATGAGCAGTTCTTC	CASSQRTSGSSYNEQFF
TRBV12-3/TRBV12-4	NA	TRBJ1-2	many	TGTGCCAGCAGCAAAGACATGCTCTATGGCTACACCTTC	CASSKDMLYGYTF
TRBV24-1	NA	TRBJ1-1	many	TGTGCCACCAGTGGCCCCTCGATGGACAGACAGAACACTGAAGCTTTCTTT	CATSGPSMDRQNTEAFF
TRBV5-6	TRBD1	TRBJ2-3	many	TGTGCCAGCAGCTTGGGGCTTGAACAGGGGAGCACAGATACGCAGTATTTT	CASSLGLEQGSTDTQYF
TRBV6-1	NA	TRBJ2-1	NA	TGTGCCAGCAGTGAAAATGGCATTTCTTCCAGATACAATGAGCAGTTCTTC	CASSENGISSRYNEQFF
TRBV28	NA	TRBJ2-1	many	TGTGCAGAAGCGAGGGGCGGCTCCTACAATGAGCAGTTCTTC	CAEARGGSYNEQFF
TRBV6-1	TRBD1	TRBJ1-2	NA	TGTGCCAGCAGTCCGCCGGGGACAGGGGGCAATCCGAAAGAATTGAGCTATGGCTACACCTTC	CASSPPGTGGNPKELSYGYTF
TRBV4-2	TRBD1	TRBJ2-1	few	TGTGCCAGCAGCCAAGATAGGGGACAGGGTGGCAATGAGCAGTTCTTC	CASSQDRGQGGNEQFF
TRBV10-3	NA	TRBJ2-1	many	TGTGCCATCAGTGCAGGGGGGCGTTTGGGACAGCAGTTCTTC	CAISAGGRLGQQFF
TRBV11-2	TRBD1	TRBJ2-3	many	TGTGCCAGCAGCATCAGAGGACAGGGGGCCGCAGATACGCAGTATTTT	CASSIRGQGAADTQYF
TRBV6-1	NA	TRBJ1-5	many	TGTGCCAGCACCGGGGGCAGGGTAGTGAATCAGCCCCAGCATTTT	CASTGGRVVNQPQHF